Following are 27 T cell receptor beta chains from one sample sequenced in a study of blood T cell repertoires in COVID-19. Sequencing used immunoSEQ multiplex PCR; TCRdb keeps in-frame clones, though not all of them. This sample carries approximately 150,000 clones, approximately 95% of them seen once, and the ten largest clones take around 2%. Material for sequencing was peripheral blood. These receptors all stem from a woman aged 60-75 years with COVID-19, enrolled during active disease.

The chain carries TRBV11-1 and TRBJ1-1; weak D call: TRBD1 (5 bases). The germline V gene has CDR1 SGHAT and CDR2 FQDESV (reference sequence). Trimming removed 2 bases from V and 1 base from J, with 11 bases in between. The CDR3 contains 15 residues. The CDR3 reads CASSLLRGGNTEAFF. CDR3 nucleotides: TGTGCCAGCAGCTTATTAAGGGGCGGGAACACTGAAGCTTTCTTT.

The chain uses TRBV7-9 and TRBJ2-2, with 8 bases aligning to TRBD1. The CDR3 spans 15 residues. Germline-derived CDR1 and CDR2 are SEHNR and FQNEAQ (reference sequence). V was clipped by 11 bases and J by 8 bases; unmatched bases: 16. CDR3 sequence reads: CAALPGTGGVGELFF. CDR3 bases: TGTGCCGCCCTTCCCGGGACAGGAGGCGTGGGGGAGCTGTTTTTT.

The chain links TRBV11-2 to TRBJ1-2; no definite D call. V lost 5 bases and J 8 bases, leaving 18 bases between the germline ends. Germline CDR1 SGHAT, CDR2 FQNNGV. The CDR3 has 14 amino acids. The DNA of the CDR3 is TGTGCCAGCAGCCCAGAAGGCTCTCTGCGGGGCTACACCTTC. Translation: CASSPEGSLRGYTF.

This clone was counted once. The V and J genes are TRBV6-2 or TRBV6-3 and TRBJ1-1; TRBD1 matches 9 bases. Unmatched junction bases numbered 14, after V lost 5 bases and J lost 7 bases. Germline lookup yields CDR1 MNHEY and CDR2 SVGEGT. This CDR3 region has 16 residues. DNA of the CDR3: TGTGCCAGCAGTGTCGGTCTGACAGGGGGAATAGGTGAAGCTTTCTTT. The encoded protein is CASSVGLTGGIGEAFF.

The chain employs TRBV18 and TRBJ1-1; tentatively, D is TRBD1 (6 bases). Per germline, CDR1 KGHSH and CDR2 LQKENI. CDR3 length: 15 residues. V lost 3 bases, J lost 0 bases, and 11 bases lay in between. In DNA, the CDR3 is TGTGCCAGCTCACCCTCACAGGGTATGAACACTGAAGCTTTCTTT. Translation: CASSPSQGMNTEAFF.

The V call is TRBV29-1, the J call TRBJ2-3; 10 bases match TRBD2. V lost 2 bases and J lost 6; bases outside the gene matches: 17. CDR3 length: 18 residues. From germline, CDR1 is SQVTM and CDR2 ANQGSEA. DNA for the CDR3: TGCAGCGTTGAATCCGCTAGCGGGGGCCCAACCCTCGGTGATACGCAGTATTTT. This codes for CSVESASGGPTLGDTQYF.

This clone was seen a single time. The genes are TRBV9 and TRBJ2-1, with TRBD2 identical over 13 bases. V trimming: 3 bases; J trimming: 4 bases; junction bases outside the gene matches: 1. Germline CDR1 is SGDLS and CDR2 is YYNGEE. The CDR3 runs 15 residues. The CDR3 region is CASSETSGGYNEQFF. DNA of the CDR3: TGTGCCAGCAGCGAGACTAGCGGGGGGTACAATGAGCAGTTCTTC.

This clone has a single count. The chain couples TRBV19 to TRBJ1-6, with D possibly being TRBD1 (5 bases). CDR3 length equals 15 residues. The V and J ends lost 8 bases and 4 bases respectively, with 15 bases between them. Per germline, CDR1 LNHDA and CDR2 SQIVND (reference sequence). CDR3 loop: CASLRGSPYNSPLHF. In DNA form, the CDR3 reads TGTGCCAGTCTGCGGGGGTCTCCATATAATTCACCCCTCCACTTT.

Note on this clone: The junction departs from the called germline gene at one end, perhaps through a read error. This chain joins TRBV7-7 and TRBJ2-1; 8 bases align to TRBD2. Germline CDR1 is SSHAT and CDR2 is FNYEAQ (reference sequence). The CDR3 totals 15 residues. CDR3 in DNA: TGTGCTAGCAGCTCGGGAGGGAGCTCCTACAATGAGCAGTTCTTC. This sequence encodes CASSSGGSSYNEQFF. Based on the CDR3 plus reference TRBV7-7 and TRBJ2-1, the full variable domain is GAGVSQSPRYKVTKRGQDVTLRCDPISSHATLYWYQQALGQGPEFLTYFNYEAQPDKSGLPSDRFSAERPEGSISTLTIQRTEQRDSAMYRCASSSGGSSYNEQFFGPGTRLTVL.

The gene calls are TRBV9 and TRBJ1-1; tentatively, D is TRBD1 (6 bases). Trimming took off 4 bases at V and 2 bases at J, with 12 bases between the two ends. Looked up from germline, CDR1 is SGDLS and CDR2 is YYNGEE. The CDR3 consists of 14 residues. Written as DNA, the CDR3 is TGTGCCAGCAGCACGCGACAGGTAAACACTGAAGCTTTCTTT. Protein: CASSTRQVNTEAFF.

V and J are TRBV25-1 and TRBJ1-4, with D possibly being TRBD1 (6 bases). CDR3 length: 15 residues. Trimming took 6 bases from V and 0 from J, leaving 11 bases between them. Germline CDR1 and CDR2: MGHDK and SYGVNS. The CDR3, as DNA: TGTGCCAGCAGCGCAAGACAGGCAACTAATGAAAAACTGTTTTTT. Its translation is CASSARQATNEKLFF.

V gene TRBV2 combines with J gene TRBJ2-2; possible D gene TRBD1, 5 bases. The V gene lost 8 bases and the J gene lost 6 bases, with 19 bases spanning the gap. Germline V gives CDR1 SNHLY, CDR2 FYNNEI. The CDR3 covers 15 residues. CDR3 bases: TGTGCCAGCGGGCCCTCGAACAGGTCCCCCGGGGAGCTGTTTTTT. Amino acid sequence: CASGPSNRSPGELFF.

This CDR3 is CASKGQGTQPQHF. The CDR3 DNA sequence: TGTGCCAGTAAAGGACAGGGGACTCAGCCCCAGCATTTT. The gene calls are TRBV19 and TRBJ1-5; TRBD1 aligns across 9 bases. V shed 7 bases, J shed 6 bases, and the junction held 4 bases outside the gene matches. CDR1 is LNHDA, CDR2 SQIVND, per germline (reference sequence). The CDR3 spans 13 residues.

This chain uses TRBV7-8 with TRBJ1-1, with D perhaps TRBD1 (5 bases). CDR1 and CDR2 (germline): SGHVS, FQNEAQ. V lost 1 base, J lost 10 bases, and 10 bases lay in between. The CDR3 runs 12 residues. CDR3 region: CASSLVTGPAFF. In nucleotides, the CDR3 is TGTGCCAGCAGCTTAGTTACAGGCCCAGCTTTCTTT.

The chain links TRBV19 to TRBJ2-3; D gene unclear. Germline V gives CDR1 LNHDA, CDR2 SQIVND (reference sequence). The germline V and J ends were trimmed by 3 bases and 4 bases, with 14 bases remaining between them. The CDR3 spans 15 residues. This CDR3 is CASSIQDVVSDTQYF. The DNA for the CDR3 is TGTGCCAGTAGTATTCAGGATGTAGTGTCAGATACGCAGTATTTT.

The chain has TRBV4-1 and TRBJ2-3; D gene ambiguous. This CDR3 region has 13 residues. Per germline, CDR1 MGHRA and CDR2 YSYEKL. V shed 2 bases and J shed 1 base, with 4 bases lying between them. The CDR3 bases are TGCGCCAGCAGCCAACAGGGCACAGATACGCAGTATTTT. Its translation is CASSQQGTDTQYF.

V and J are TRBV13 and TRBJ1-2, with 11 bases fitting TRBD1. This CDR3 has 16 amino acids. The trim removed 5 bases at V and 0 bases at J, leaving 5 bases unmatched. Per the germline V gene, CDR1 is PRHDT and CDR2 is FYEKMQ (reference sequence). In DNA, the CDR3 is TGTGCCAGCAGCCCGGACAGGGGGCACCCTAACTATGGCTACACCTTC. This codes for CASSPDRGHPNYGYTF.

This sequence joins TRBV2 and TRBJ1-2; 8 bases line up with TRBD1. The CDR3 runs 16 residues. Germline CDR1 and CDR2: SNHLY and FYNNEI. CDR3 nucleotide sequence: TGTGCAGCAGGCGATCCCAGGACAGGGTTTTTACATGGCTACACCTTC. This codes for CAAGDPRTGFLHGYTF. The whole variable domain, remainder taken from reference TRBV2 and TRBJ1-2, is EPEVTQTPSHQVTQMGQEVILRCVPISNHLYFYWYRQILGQKVEFLVSFYNNEISEKSEIFDDQFSVERPDGSNFTLKIRSTKLEDSAMYFCAAGDPRTGFLHGYTFGSGTRLTVV.

The V gene is TRBV3-1 (or the pseudogene TRBV3-2), the J gene TRBJ2-6; unclear D gene. Germline assignment: CDR1 LGHDT and CDR2 YNNKEL (reference sequence). The V and J ends lost 4 bases and 1 base respectively, with 2 bases between them. This CDR3 spans 13 amino acids. The chain's CDR3 is CASSLSGANVLTF. In DNA, the CDR3 is TGTGCCAGCAGCCTATCTGGGGCCAACGTCCTGACTTTC.

This chain joins TRBV29-1 and TRBJ2-1, with 10 positions matching TRBD1. The CDR3 contains 14 residues. Trimming removed 3 bases from V and 2 bases from J; junction bases left unmatched: 1. The germline gives CDR1 SQVTM, CDR2 ANQGSEA. In DNA, the CDR3 is TGCAGCGTTGATGGGACAGGGGCCTACAATGAGCAGTTCTTC. Protein sequence: CSVDGTGAYNEQFF.

This clone was recorded only once. The V gene is TRBV7-3, the J gene TRBJ2-1, with 7 bases lining up with TRBD1. This CDR3 comprises 14 residues. Germline V gene lookup returns CDR1 SGHTA and CDR2 FQGTGA. With V trimmed by 1 base and J by 4 bases, 1 base remained unmatched. The CDR3 spells CASSLMTGYNEQFF. In DNA, the CDR3 is TGTGCCAGCAGCTTAATGACAGGGTACAATGAGCAGTTCTTC.

This chain connects TRBV3-1 (or the pseudogene TRBV3-2) to TRBJ2-1; TRBD2 aligns across 9 bases. V lost 0 bases and J lost 4; bases outside the gene matches: 4. CDR3 size: 16 residues. Germline CDR1 LGHDT, CDR2 YNNKEL (reference sequence). The CDR3 coding sequence is TGTGCCAGCAGCCAAGAGGGCGGGGGGGTATACAATGAGCAGTTCTTC. Protein product: CASSQEGGGVYNEQFF.

This chain uses TRBV19 with TRBJ1-4; the D gene is possibly TRBD1 (5 bases). CDR1 and CDR2 (germline): LNHDA, SQIVND (reference sequence). This CDR3 spans 14 amino acids. V lost 6 bases, J lost 16 bases, and 24 bases lay in between. CDR3 sequence (DNA): TGTGCCAGTAGACCGCCGGGGGAGGTTTTTCCAGGGTTTTTT. The encoded protein is CASRPPGEVFPGFF. The full variable domain, in which reference TRBV19 and TRBJ1-4 provide the parts outside the CDR3, is DGGITQSPKYLFRKEGQNVTLSCEQNLNHDAMYWYRQDPGQGLRLIYYSQIVNDFQKGDIAEGYSVSREKKESFPLTVTSAQKNPTAFYLCASRPPGEVFPGFFGSGTQLSVL.

In its sample, this clone was seen once. V is TRBV11-2 and J is TRBJ1-5, with TRBD1 matching 7 bases. Germline CDR1 is SGHAT and CDR2 is FQNNGV. With V trimmed by 5 bases and J by 11 bases, 9 bases remained unmatched. The CDR3 runs to 13 residues. In DNA form, the CDR3 reads TGTGCCAGCAGCCCGGGACAGTCTTTAGCCCAGCATTTT. Amino acid sequence: CASSPGQSLAQHF.

The chain combines TRBV2 with TRBJ1-1; D not resolved. V was pared by 1 base and J by 7 bases, with 10 bases between. The length of the CDR3 is 13 residues. Germline CDR1 reads SNHLY; CDR2 reads FYNNEI. CDR3 loop: CASSEGRQFEAFF. CDR3 in DNA: TGTGCCAGCAGTGAAGGCAGGCAGTTTGAAGCTTTCTTT.

This chain connects TRBV12-3 or TRBV12-4 to TRBJ1-2, with D tentatively TRBD1 (5 bases). CDR3 length: 12 amino acids. V lost 5 bases, J lost 8 bases, and 12 bases lay in between. CDR3 sequence (DNA): TGTGCCAGCAGTCTCAGGGTAGAGGGCTACACCTTC. It encodes CASSLRVEGYTF.

This chain connects TRBV15 to TRBJ1-5; no clear D gene. V lost 0 bases and J lost 6, with 6 bases in between. Germline V gene data show CDR1 as LNHNV and CDR2 as YYDKDF (reference sequence). The CDR3 length is 13 residues. CDR3 loop: CATSRDRSQPQHF. CDR3 nucleotides: TGTGCCACCAGCAGAGATCGGAGTCAGCCCCAGCATTTT.